The T cell receptor (beta chain) under discussion was sequenced for a study of response to subunit inactivated influenza vaccine. General study results and limits: Each seasonal flu vaccination may recruit only limited new T cells, authors suggested.

In germline, CDR1 is GTSNPN, CDR2 SVGIG (reference sequence). The CDR3 is made up of 11 amino acids. V lost 5 bases and J lost 0, with 2 bases in between. This clonotype was counted only a few times. The antigen is unknown. TCRdb reanalysed the RT-PCR reads using MiXCR and keeps one entry per CDR3 protein. Of approximately 500,000 distinct CDR3 sequences listed, 20% to 25% are singletons. These same data were also listed under a study on T cells expressing NK-cell markers. Turning to that study: The TCR beta cDNA came from 5'RACE template switching with UMIs. Most of the eight sequenced donors were classified as HCMV-seropositive, and one was classified as seronegative. Each of several donors carried dominant NKG2C+ clonotypes accounting for about 1.0-7.0% of CD8+ T cells. A handful of donors showed these clonotypes also leading the CD3+CD56-NKG2C+ fraction.

The receptor was isolated from a man aged 50 to 60 who received an inactivated influenza vaccine. The chain recombines TRBV30 with TRBJ2-4; D remains ambiguous. Sequenced material: CD4+ T cells sorted from PBMCs, taken less than 13 days after vaccination. The DNA for the CDR3 is TGTGCCTGGGGAGCCAAAAACATTCAGTACTTC. Protein product: CAWGAKNIQYF.